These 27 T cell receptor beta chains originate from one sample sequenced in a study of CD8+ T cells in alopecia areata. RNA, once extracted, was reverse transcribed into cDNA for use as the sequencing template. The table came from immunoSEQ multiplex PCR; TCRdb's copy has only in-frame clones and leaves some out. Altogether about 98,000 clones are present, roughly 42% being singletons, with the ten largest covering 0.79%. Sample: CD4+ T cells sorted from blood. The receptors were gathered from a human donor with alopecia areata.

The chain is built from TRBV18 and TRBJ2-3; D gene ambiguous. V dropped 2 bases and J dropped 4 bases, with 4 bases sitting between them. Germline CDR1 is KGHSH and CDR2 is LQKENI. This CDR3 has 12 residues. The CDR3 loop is CASSPGADTQYF. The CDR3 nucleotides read TGTGCCAGCTCACCAGGGGCAGATACGCAGTATTTT.

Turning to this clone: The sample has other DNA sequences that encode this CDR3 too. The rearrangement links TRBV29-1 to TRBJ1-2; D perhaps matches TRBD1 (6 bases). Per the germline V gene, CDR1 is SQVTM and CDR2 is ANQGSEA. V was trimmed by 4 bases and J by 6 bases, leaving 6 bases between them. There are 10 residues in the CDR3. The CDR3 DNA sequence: TGCAGCGTTGGGACAGATGGCTACACCTTC. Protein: CSVGTDGYTF.

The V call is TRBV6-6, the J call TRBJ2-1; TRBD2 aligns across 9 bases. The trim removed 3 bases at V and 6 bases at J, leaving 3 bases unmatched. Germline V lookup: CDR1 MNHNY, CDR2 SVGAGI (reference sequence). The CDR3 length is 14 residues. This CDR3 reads CASSYPSGANEQFF. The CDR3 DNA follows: TGTGCCAGCAGTTATCCTAGCGGGGCCAATGAGCAGTTCTTC.

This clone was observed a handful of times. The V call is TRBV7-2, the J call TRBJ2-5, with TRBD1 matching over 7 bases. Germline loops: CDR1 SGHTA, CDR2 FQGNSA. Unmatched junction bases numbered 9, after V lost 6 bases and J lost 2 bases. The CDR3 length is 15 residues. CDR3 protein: CASSRSGGKQETQYF. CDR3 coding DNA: TGTGCCAGCAGTAGGTCAGGGGGAAAACAAGAGACCCAGTACTTC.

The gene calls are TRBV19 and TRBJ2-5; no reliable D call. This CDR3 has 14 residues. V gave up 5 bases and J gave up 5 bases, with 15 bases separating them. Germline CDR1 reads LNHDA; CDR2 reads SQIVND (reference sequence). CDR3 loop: CASSGIAGRETQYF. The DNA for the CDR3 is TGTGCCAGTAGTGGAATAGCCGGCCGGGAGACCCAGTACTTC.

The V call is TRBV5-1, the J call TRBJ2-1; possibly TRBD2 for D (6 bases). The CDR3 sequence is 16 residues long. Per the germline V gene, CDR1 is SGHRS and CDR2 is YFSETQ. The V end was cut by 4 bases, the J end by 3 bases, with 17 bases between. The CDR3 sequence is CASSTGLLMYYNEQFF. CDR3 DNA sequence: TGCGCCAGCAGCACGGGACTCCTTATGTACTACAATGAGCAGTTCTTC.

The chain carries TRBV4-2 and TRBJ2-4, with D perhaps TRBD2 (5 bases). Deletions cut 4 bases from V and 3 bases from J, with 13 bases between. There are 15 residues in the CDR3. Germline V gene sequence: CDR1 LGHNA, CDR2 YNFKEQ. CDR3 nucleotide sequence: TGTGCCAGCAGCCCCTCGGGGTTTGGCAAAAACATTCAGTACTTC. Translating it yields CASSPSGFGKNIQYF.

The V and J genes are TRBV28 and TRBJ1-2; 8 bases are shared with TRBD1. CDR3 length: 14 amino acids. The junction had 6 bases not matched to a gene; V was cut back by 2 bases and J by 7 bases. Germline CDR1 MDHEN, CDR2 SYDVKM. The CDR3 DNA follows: TGTGCCAGCAGTTTACAGGGGGCTCAAGGTGGCTACACCTTC. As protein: CASSLQGAQGGYTF.

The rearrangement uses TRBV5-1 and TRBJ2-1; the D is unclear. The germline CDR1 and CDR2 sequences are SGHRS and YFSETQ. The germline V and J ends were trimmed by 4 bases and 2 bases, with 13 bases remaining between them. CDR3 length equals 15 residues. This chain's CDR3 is CASSKDPTTYNEQFF. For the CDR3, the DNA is TGCGCCAGCAGCAAGGACCCTACAACCTACAATGAGCAGTTCTTC.

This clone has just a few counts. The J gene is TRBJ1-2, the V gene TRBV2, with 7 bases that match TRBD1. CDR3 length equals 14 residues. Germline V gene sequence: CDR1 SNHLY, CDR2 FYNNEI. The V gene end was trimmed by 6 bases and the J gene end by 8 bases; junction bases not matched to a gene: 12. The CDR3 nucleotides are TGTGCCAGCAGGGCCGACAGGGCCCGGGAGGGCTACACCTTC. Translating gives CASRADRAREGYTF.

CDR3 in amino acids: CSAGGRGPLHF. DNA for the CDR3: TGCAGTGCTGGGGGGCGAGGACCCCTCCACTTT. This chain joins TRBV20-1 and TRBJ1-6; a possible D gene is TRBD1 (6 bases). Trimming left V 5 bases short and J 12 bases short, with 11 bases between. This CDR3 spans 11 amino acids. CDR1 and CDR2 from the germline V gene are DFQATT and SNEGSKA (reference sequence).

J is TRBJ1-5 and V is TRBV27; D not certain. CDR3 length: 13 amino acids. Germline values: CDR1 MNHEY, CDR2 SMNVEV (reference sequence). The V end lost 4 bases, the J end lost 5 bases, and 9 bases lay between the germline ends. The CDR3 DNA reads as TGTGCCAGCAGTTGGAACGAACATCAGCCCCAGCATTTT. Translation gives CASSWNEHQPQHF.

The CDR3 nucleotides read TGTGCCAGCAGTGAAAACTCGTATATGGACAGGGGAAATGAGCAGTTCTTC. Amino acids: CASSENSYMDRGNEQFF. The chain links TRBV25-1 to TRBJ2-1, with 9 bases matching TRBD1. V was clipped by 2 bases and J by 7 bases; unmatched bases: 12. Germline CDR1 and CDR2: MGHDK and SYGVNS. The CDR3 contains 17 residues.

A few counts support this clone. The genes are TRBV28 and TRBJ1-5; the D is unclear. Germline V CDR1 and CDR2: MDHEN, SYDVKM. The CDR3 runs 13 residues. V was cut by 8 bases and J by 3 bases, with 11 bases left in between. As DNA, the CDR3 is TGTGCCAGCTGGGCTTCGAACAATCAGCCCCAGCATTTT. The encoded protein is CASWASNNQPQHF.

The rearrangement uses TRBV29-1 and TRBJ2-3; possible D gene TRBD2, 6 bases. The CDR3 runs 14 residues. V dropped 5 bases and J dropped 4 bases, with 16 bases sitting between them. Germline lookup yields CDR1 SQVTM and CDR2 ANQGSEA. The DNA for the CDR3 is TGCAGCGTTTTTCCGGGAGAATCTGCAGATACGCAGTATTTT. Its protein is CSVFPGESADTQYF.

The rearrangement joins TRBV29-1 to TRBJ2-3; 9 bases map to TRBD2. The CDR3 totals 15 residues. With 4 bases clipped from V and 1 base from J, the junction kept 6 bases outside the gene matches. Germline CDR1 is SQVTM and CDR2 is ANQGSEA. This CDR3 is CSVVIAGEGTDTQYF. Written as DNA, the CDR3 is TGCAGCGTTGTGATAGCGGGAGAGGGCACAGATACGCAGTATTTT.

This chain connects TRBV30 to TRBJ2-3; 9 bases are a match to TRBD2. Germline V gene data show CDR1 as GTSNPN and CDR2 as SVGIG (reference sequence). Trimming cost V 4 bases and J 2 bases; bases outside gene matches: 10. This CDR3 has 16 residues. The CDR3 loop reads CAWNPLAGGPTDTQYF. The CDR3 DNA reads TGTGCCTGGAATCCCCTCGCGGGGGGGCCCACAGATACGCAGTATTTT.

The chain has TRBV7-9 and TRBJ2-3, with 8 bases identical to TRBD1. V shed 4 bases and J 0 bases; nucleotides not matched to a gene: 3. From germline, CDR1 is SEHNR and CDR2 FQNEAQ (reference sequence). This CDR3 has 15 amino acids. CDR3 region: CASSWGDRSTDTQYF. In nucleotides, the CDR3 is TGTGCCAGCAGCTGGGGGGACAGGAGCACAGATACGCAGTATTTT.

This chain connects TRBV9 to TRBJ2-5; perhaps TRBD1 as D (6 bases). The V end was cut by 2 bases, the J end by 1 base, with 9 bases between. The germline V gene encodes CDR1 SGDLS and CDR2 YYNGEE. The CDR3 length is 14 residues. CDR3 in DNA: TGTGCCAGCAGCGTTGCAGGGGCCCAAGAGACCCAGTACTTC. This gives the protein CASSVAGAQETQYF. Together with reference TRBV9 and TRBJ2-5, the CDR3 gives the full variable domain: DSGVTQTPKHLITATGQRVTLRCSPRSGDLSVYWYQQSLDQGLQFLIQYYNGEERAKGNILERFSAQQFPDLHSELNLSSLELGDSALYFCASSVAGAQETQYFGPGTRLLVL.

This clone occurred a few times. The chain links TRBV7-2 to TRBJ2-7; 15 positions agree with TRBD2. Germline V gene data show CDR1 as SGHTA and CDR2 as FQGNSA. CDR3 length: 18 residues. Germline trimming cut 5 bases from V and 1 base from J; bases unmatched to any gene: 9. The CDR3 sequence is CASSVWTSGGAVSYEQYF. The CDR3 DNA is TGTGCCAGCAGCGTCTGGACTAGCGGGGGGGCCGTGTCCTACGAGCAGTACTTC.

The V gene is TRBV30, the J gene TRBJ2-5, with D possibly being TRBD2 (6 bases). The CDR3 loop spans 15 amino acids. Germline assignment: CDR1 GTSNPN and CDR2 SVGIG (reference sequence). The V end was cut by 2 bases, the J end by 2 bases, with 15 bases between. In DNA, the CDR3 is TGTGCCTGGAGTCCAGCTCAGGCGGGGCAAGAGACCCAGTACTTC. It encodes CAWSPAQAGQETQYF.

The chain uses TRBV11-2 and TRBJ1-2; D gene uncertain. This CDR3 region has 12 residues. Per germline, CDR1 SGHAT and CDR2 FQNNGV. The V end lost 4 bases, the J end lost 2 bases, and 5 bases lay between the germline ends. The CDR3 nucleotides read TGTGCCAGCAGCTCCTTGAACTATGGCTACACCTTC. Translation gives CASSSLNYGYTF. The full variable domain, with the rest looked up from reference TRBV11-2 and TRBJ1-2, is EAGVAQSPRYKIIEKRQSVAFWCNPISGHATLYWYQQILGQGPKLLIQFQNNGVVDDSQLPKDRFSAERLKGVDSTLKIQPAKLEDSAVYLCASSSLNYGYTFGSGTRLTVV.

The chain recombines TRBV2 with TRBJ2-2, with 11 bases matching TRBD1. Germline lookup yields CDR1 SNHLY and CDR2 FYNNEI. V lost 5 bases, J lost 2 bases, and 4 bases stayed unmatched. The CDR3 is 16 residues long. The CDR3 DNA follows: TGTGCCAGCAGTCGGGACAGGGGGACTAACACCGGGGAGCTGTTTTTT. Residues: CASSRDRGTNTGELFF.

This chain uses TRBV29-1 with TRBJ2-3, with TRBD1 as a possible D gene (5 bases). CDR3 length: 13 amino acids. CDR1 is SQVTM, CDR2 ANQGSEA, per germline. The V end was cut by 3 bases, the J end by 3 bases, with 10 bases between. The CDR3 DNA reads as TGCAGCGTTGACTGGCAGGGAACAGATACGCAGTATTTT. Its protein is CSVDWQGTDTQYF.

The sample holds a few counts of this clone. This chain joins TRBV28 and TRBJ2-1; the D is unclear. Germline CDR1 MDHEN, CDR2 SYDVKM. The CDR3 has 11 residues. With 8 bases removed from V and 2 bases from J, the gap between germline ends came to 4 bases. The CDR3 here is CASGTYNEQFF. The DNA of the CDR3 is TGTGCCAGCGGGACCTACAATGAGCAGTTCTTC.

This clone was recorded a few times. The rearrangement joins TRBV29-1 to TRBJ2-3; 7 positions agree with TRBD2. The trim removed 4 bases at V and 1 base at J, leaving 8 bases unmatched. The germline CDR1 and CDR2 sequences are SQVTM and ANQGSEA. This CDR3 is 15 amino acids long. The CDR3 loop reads CSVGGRVRGTDTQYF. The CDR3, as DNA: TGCAGCGTTGGAGGGAGGGTACGGGGCACAGATACGCAGTATTTT.

CDR3 sequence (DNA): TGTGCCATAGAATCGTCTGAAGCTTTCTTT. Translation: CAIESSEAFF. The V call is TRBV30, the J call TRBJ1-1; no clear D gene. V was shortened by 8 bases and J by 6 bases, with 10 bases between the two germline ends. CDR1 GTSNPN and CDR2 SVGIG come from the germline V gene (reference sequence). This CDR3 comprises 10 residues.